The 30 T cell receptor beta chains listed next were all sequenced from one sample in a study of cytomegalovirus exposure and HLA in healthy donors. Assay used: immunoSEQ multiplex PCR; TCRdb lists only in-frame clones, some missing. This sample has some 100,000 clones, with about 83% found just once. Sequencing was performed on PBMCs. The receptors derive from a man between 18 and 35 years old in good health and CMV-seronegative.

V usage is TRBV2 and J usage is TRBJ1-4; 7 nucleotides match TRBD1. Per the germline V gene, CDR1 is SNHLY and CDR2 is FYNNEI. Trimming at V came to 7 bases and at J to 3 bases, leaving 8 bases not matched to a gene. The CDR3 spans 15 residues. The DNA of the CDR3 is TGTGCCAGCACCCAGGGGGGCTGGGCTAATGAAAAACTGTTTTTT. It is translated as CASTQGGWANEKLFF. The full variable domain, completed using reference TRBV2 and TRBJ1-4, is EPEVTQTPSHQVTQMGQEVILRCVPISNHLYFYWYRQILGQKVEFLVSFYNNEISEKSEIFDDQFSVERPDGSNFTLKIRSTKLEDSAMYFCASTQGGWANEKLFFGSGTQLSVL.

The CDR3 DNA reads TGTGCCAGCAGTGAAGGGGCTAGCGGGAGGACCGATTTTTACGAGCAGTACTTC. Translated: CASSEGASGRTDFYEQYF. This chain links TRBV2 with TRBJ2-7, with TRBD2 matching over 11 bases. Germline trimming cut 1 base from V and 4 bases from J; bases unmatched to any gene: 12. CDR3 length: 18 residues. Germline loops: CDR1 SNHLY, CDR2 FYNNEI.

The chain employs TRBV27 and TRBJ1-6; D is perhaps TRBD1 (5 bases). The V end lost 5 bases, the J end lost 7 bases, and 12 bases lay between the germline ends. CDR3 length: 14 residues. CDR1 is MNHEY, CDR2 SMNVEV, per germline (reference sequence). Here the CDR3 reads CASSLRDSNSPLHF. The CDR3 DNA is TGTGCCAGCAGTCTTAGGGACTCAAATTCACCCCTCCACTTT.

This chain connects TRBV7-9 to TRBJ2-7; 10 nucleotides match TRBD1. Germline assignment: CDR1 SEHNR and CDR2 FQNEAQ (reference sequence). The CDR3 spans 15 residues. V shed 2 bases, J shed 5 bases, and the junction held 6 bases outside the gene matches. The CDR3 sequence is CASSLTGTGDDEQYF. Written as DNA, the CDR3 is TGTGCCAGCAGCTTAACCGGGACAGGGGATGACGAGCAGTACTTC.

In regard to this clone: Other DNA sequences in the same sample also yield this CDR3. V is TRBV14 and J is TRBJ2-3; D gene unclear. Per the germline V gene, CDR1 is SGHDN and CDR2 is FVKESK. The CDR3 covers 14 residues. V shed 4 bases and J shed 0 bases, with 8 bases lying between them. CDR3 sequence: CASSPRTSTDTQYF. DNA for the CDR3: TGTGCCAGCAGCCCTAGAACTAGCACAGATACGCAGTATTTT.

The CDR3 DNA sequence: TGTGCCAGCAGCTTAGACCCGGGACAGGGTGTCGAAACTGAAGCTTTCTTT. Amino acid sequence: CASSLDPGQGVETEAFF. The chain uses TRBV11-3 and TRBJ1-1, with 9 positions matching TRBD1. Germline-derived CDR1 and CDR2 are SGHNT and YENEEA. The V gene end was trimmed by 0 bases and the J gene end by 5 bases; junction bases not matched to a gene: 10. The CDR3 has 17 residues.

The V gene is TRBV5-4, the J gene TRBJ2-7; D gene ambiguous. The CDR3 runs 15 residues. V was shortened by 2 bases and J by 2 bases, with 14 bases between the two germline ends. The germline V gene encodes CDR1 SGHNT and CDR2 YYREEE (reference sequence). The CDR3: CASSLKQRLPYEQYF. The CDR3 DNA is TGTGCCAGCAGCTTAAAACAAAGATTGCCCTACGAGCAGTACTTC.

There are a few counts of this clone. The chain links TRBV4-2 to TRBJ2-7, with 11 positions matching TRBD1. CDR3 size: 15 residues. Trimming cost V 4 bases and J 4 bases; bases outside gene matches: 6. The germline CDR1 and CDR2 sequences are LGHNA and YNFKEQ. The CDR3 loop is CASSLRTGGQYEQYF. CDR3 nucleotide sequence: TGTGCCAGCAGCCTACGGACAGGGGGCCAGTACGAGCAGTACTTC.

CDR3 in DNA: TGTGCCAGCAGCTTAGCAGGGCGCGGCTCTGGAAACACCATATATTTT. Translation: CASSLAGRGSGNTIYF. The chain is built from TRBV11-2 and TRBJ1-3, with D tentatively TRBD1 (5 bases). Germline-derived CDR1 and CDR2 are SGHAT and FQNNGV. The CDR3 runs 16 residues. V lost 1 base and J lost 0, with 10 bases in between.

V gene TRBV29-1 combines with J gene TRBJ2-7; D is perhaps TRBD1 (6 bases). Trimming removed 3 bases from V and 8 bases from J, with 17 bases in between. Germline assignment: CDR1 SQVTM and CDR2 ANQGSEA. This CDR3 spans 13 amino acids. The CDR3 reads CSVDGGRDTKQYF. The CDR3 nucleotides are TGCAGCGTTGATGGGGGCAGAGATACGAAGCAGTACTTC.

The CDR3: CASSSQGGGYTF. The CDR3 DNA follows: TGTGCCAGCAGCTCGCAGGGGGGCGGCTACACCTTC. J is TRBJ1-2 and V is TRBV5-6; the match to TRBD1 covers 7 bases. Germline V gene sequence: CDR1 SGHDT, CDR2 YYEEEE. V dropped 3 bases and J dropped 8; count of bases not matched to a gene: 4. The CDR3 consists of 12 residues.

This clone was seen only a few times. This chain links TRBV14 with TRBJ2-7; perhaps TRBD1 as D (5 bases). V shed 4 bases and J shed 0 bases, with 16 bases lying between them. The length of the CDR3 is 16 residues. Germline CDR1 is SGHDN and CDR2 is FVKESK. The CDR3 DNA reads TGTGCCAGCAGCCGGAACCACAGGACGAGCTCCTACGAGCAGTACTTC. Its translation: CASSRNHRTSSYEQYF.

This clone was seen a few times. The V and J genes are TRBV5-6 and TRBJ2-2; the D is unclear. The CDR3 contains 12 residues. The V gene's germline CDR1 is SGHDT and CDR2 YYEEEE. Between the trimmed V and J ends, which lost 0 bases and 6 bases, there was a span of 3 bases. The CDR3: CASSLDSGELFF. In DNA form, the CDR3 reads TGTGCCAGCAGCTTGGACTCCGGGGAGCTGTTTTTT.

This chain joins TRBV6-1 and TRBJ1-5; 7 bases agree with TRBD1. The CDR3 covers 14 residues. The germline V gene encodes CDR1 MNHNS and CDR2 SASEGT. The V segment lost 6 bases and the J segment 9 bases; nucleotides outside the gene matches: 11. The CDR3 protein is CASRPGTVTRPQHF. The CDR3 bases are TGTGCCAGCAGGCCCGGGACAGTAACTCGGCCCCAGCATTTT.

V gene TRBV27 combines with J gene TRBJ1-5; 8 bases map to TRBD1. Germline CDR1 reads MNHEY; CDR2 reads SMNVEV (reference sequence). The CDR3 spans 15 residues. V lost 5 bases to trimming and J lost 7 bases; unmatched junction nucleotides: 10. DNA of the CDR3: TGTGCCAGCAGTCCAACTTCAGGGGGCTCCCAGCCCCAGCATTTT. Translation: CASSPTSGGSQPQHF.

J is TRBJ1-2 and V is TRBV30; TRBD1 agrees at 7 bases. Germline CDR1 and CDR2: GTSNPN and SVGIG (reference sequence). The CDR3 is 15 amino acids. CDR3 DNA sequence: TGTGCTAACCAACTCCCGGGACAGAGTCACTATGGCTACACCTTC. As protein: CANQLPGQSHYGYTF.

The chain recombines TRBV5-1 with TRBJ1-4; D might be TRBD1 (6 bases). Germline lookup yields CDR1 SGHRS and CDR2 YFSETQ. Between the trimmed V and J ends, which lost 1 base and 1 base, there was a span of 11 bases. The CDR3 has 16 amino acids. CDR3 residues: CASSLFQQGTNEKLFF. The CDR3 DNA is TGCGCCAGCAGCTTGTTCCAACAGGGAACTAATGAAAAACTGTTTTTT.

The V call is TRBV18, the J call TRBJ2-5; no reliable D call. The CDR3 has 13 residues. The germline gives CDR1 KGHSH, CDR2 LQKENI. V lost 3 bases and J lost 4, with 9 bases in between. CDR3 sequence reads: CASSPPPGETQYF. The CDR3, as DNA: TGTGCCAGCTCACCCCCGCCCGGAGAGACCCAGTACTTC.

V is TRBV7-6 and J is TRBJ2-3; 12 bases map to TRBD2. The germline gives CDR1 SGHVS, CDR2 FNYEAQ. The trim removed 5 bases at V and 2 bases at J, leaving 5 bases unmatched. The CDR3 sequence is 16 residues long. In DNA form, the CDR3 reads TGTGCCAGCAGCCCCACTAGCGGGGGGTCCACAGATACGCAGTATTTT. It encodes CASSPTSGGSTDTQYF.

The chain employs TRBV10-3 and TRBJ2-3; the D gene is possibly TRBD2 (6 bases). The CDR3 contains 15 residues. Trimming removed 4 bases from V and 0 bases from J, with 11 bases in between. The germline CDR1 and CDR2 sequences are ENHRY and SYGVKD. The CDR3, as DNA: TGTGCCATCAGTGTAGGCGGGGACAGCACAGATACGCAGTATTTT. This gives the protein CAISVGGDSTDTQYF.

The rearrangement uses TRBV5-1 and TRBJ2-3; TRBD2 matches at 12 bases. After removal of 1 base from V and 5 bases from J, the junction contained 2 bases not matched to a gene. The CDR3 length is 15 residues. Germline CDR1 is SGHRS and CDR2 is YFSETQ. CDR3 bases: TGCGCCAGCAGCTTGAGGGGACTAGCGGGAGATACGCAGTATTTT. It codes for CASSLRGLAGDTQYF.

V usage is TRBV5-4 and J usage is TRBJ1-6; 9 positions match TRBD1. This CDR3 spans 15 amino acids. Trimming at V came to 0 bases and at J to 10 bases, leaving 5 bases not matched to a gene. CDR1 SGHNT and CDR2 YYREEE come from the germline V gene (reference sequence). The CDR3 sequence: CASSLGTGEGSPLHF. For the CDR3, the DNA is TGTGCCAGCAGCTTGGGGACAGGGGAGGGCTCACCCCTCCACTTT.

The chain couples TRBV7-9 to TRBJ2-7, with 7 positions matching TRBD2. There are 15 residues in the CDR3. V shed 4 bases and J 3 bases; nucleotides not matched to a gene: 9. The V gene's germline CDR1 is SEHNR and CDR2 FQNEAQ (reference sequence). The CDR3 nucleotides read TGTGCCAGCAGCTCTCCCCTGGCTAGCGGCTACGAGCAGTACTTC. Protein: CASSSPLASGYEQYF. Full variable domain (outside the CDR3, taken from reference TRBV7-9 and TRBJ2-7): DTGVSQNPRHKITKRGQNVTFRCDPISEHNRLYWYRQTLGQGPEFLTYFQNEAQLEKSRLLSDRFSAERPKGSFSTLEIQRTEQGDSAMYLCASSSPLASGYEQYFGPGTRLTVT.

The CDR3 nucleotides are TGTGCCAGCAGCTGGCGGGACTCGCCCTACACTGAAGCTTTCTTT. It is translated as CASSWRDSPYTEAFF. The chain is built from TRBV5-5 and TRBJ1-1; maybe TRBD1 (5 bases). There are 15 residues in the CDR3. Germline V gene lookup returns CDR1 SGHKS and CDR2 YYEKEE (reference sequence). V was cut by 3 bases and J by 3 bases, with 15 bases left in between. Based on the CDR3 plus reference TRBV5-5 and TRBJ1-1, the full variable domain is DAGVTQSPTHLIKTRGQQVTLRCSPISGHKSVSWYQQVLGQGPQFIFQYYEKEERGRGNFPDRFSARQFPNYSSELNVNALLLGDSALYLCASSWRDSPYTEAFFGQGTRLTVV.

V is TRBV7-9 and J is TRBJ2-4, with 10 bases fitting TRBD1. Germline V CDR1 and CDR2: SEHNR, FQNEAQ (reference sequence). The CDR3 consists of 16 residues. The junction had 5 bases not matched to a gene; V was cut back by 5 bases and J by 1 base. CDR3 loop: CASSPGQGTAKNIQYF. For the CDR3, the DNA is TGTGCCAGCAGCCCGGGACAGGGGACGGCCAAAAACATTCAGTACTTC.

The rearrangement links TRBV30 to TRBJ2-2; no clear D gene. CDR3 length equals 13 residues. In germline, CDR1 is GTSNPN, CDR2 SVGIG (reference sequence). V dropped 2 bases and J dropped 2 bases, with 6 bases sitting between them. This CDR3 is CAWSLSNTGELFF. The CDR3 DNA reads as TGTGCCTGGAGTTTATCTAACACCGGGGAGCTGTTTTTT.

This rearrangement joins TRBV12-1 to TRBJ1-3; whether TRBD1, the table's D call, matches the DNA was not checked. TRBV12-1 is deemed a pseudogene. The CDR3 extends over 15 amino acids. The CDR3 is CASSATGPLGNTIYF. In DNA, the CDR3 is TGTGCCAGCAGCGCCACAGGCCCTCTTGGAAACACCATATATTTT.

J is TRBJ2-2 and V is TRBV11-3; TRBD1 aligns across 7 bases. Trimming took 5 bases from V and 3 from J; bases not matched to a gene: 6. The CDR3 runs to 15 residues. Germline V gene lookup returns CDR1 SGHNT and CDR2 YENEEA. Written as DNA, the CDR3 is TGTGCCAGCAGCCGGGGTACAGGGGACACCGGGGAGCTGTTTTTT. Amino acids: CASSRGTGDTGELFF. The full variable domain, completed using reference TRBV11-3 and TRBJ2-2, is EAGVVQSPRYKIIEKKQPVAFWCNPISGHNTLYWYLQNLGQGPELLIRYENEEAVDDSQLPKDRFSAERLKGVDSTLKIQPAELGDSAVYLCASSRGTGDTGELFFGEGSRLTVL.

V usage is TRBV30 and J usage is TRBJ1-4; TRBD1 matches at 8 bases. Germline CDR1 GTSNPN, CDR2 SVGIG (reference sequence). After removal of 8 bases from V and 7 bases from J, the junction contained 12 bases not matched to a gene. The CDR3 runs 14 residues. CDR3 protein: CAALDRAGVEKLFF. The CDR3, as DNA: TGTGCCGCCCTGGACAGGGCAGGCGTTGAAAAACTGTTTTTT.

The rearrangement joins TRBV15 to TRBJ2-1; 9 positions agree with TRBD1. The CDR3 extends over 16 amino acids. Germline V gene data show CDR1 as LNHNV and CDR2 as YYDKDF (reference sequence). The ends lost 5 bases at V and 1 base at J; junction bases unmatched: 6. This CDR3 is CATSGTTGGSYNEQFF. CDR3 bases: TGTGCCACCAGCGGGACGACAGGGGGGTCCTACAATGAGCAGTTCTTC.